These T cell receptor beta chains were read from a single sample in a study of cytomegalovirus exposure and HLA in healthy donors. The assay was immunoSEQ multiplex PCR, and TCRdb's table has in-frame clones only and misses some. The sample holds about 150,000 clones, 70% seen once. Sequencing was carried out using PBMCs. All receptors come from a woman aged 55-69 years in good health and CMV-seropositive. The CDR3 runs from the conserved cysteine through the conserved F or W. A D gene is named only where the DNA matches it firmly. Not all rows give a size; the values are once, few, many and, for expanded clones, a class.

>NA|TRBV5-1|TRBJ2-3|TRBD2
CASSPGLAVRTDTQYF
TGCGCCAGCAGCCCCGGACTAGCGGTTCGCACAGATACGCAGTATTTT
>NA|TRBV5-1|TRBJ2-1|NA
CASSESLGEQFF
TGCGCCAGCAGCGAGTCTCTCGGGGAGCAGTTCTTC
>NA|TRBV2|TRBJ2-1|TRBD2
CASSEPLAGNYNEQFF
TGTGCCAGCAGTGAACCGCTAGCGGGGAACTACAATGAGCAGTTCTTC
>NA|TRBV12-5|TRBJ2-1|TRBD2
CASARGGPYNEQFF
TGTGCTAGTGCCCGGGGGGGACCCTACAATGAGCAGTTCTTC
>few|TRBV6-5|TRBJ2-7|NA
CATGTPNYEQYF
TGTGCCACCGGGACTCCTAACTACGAGCAGTACTTC
>NA|TRBV5-1|TRBJ2-7|TRBD1
CASSPGDREGEQYF
TGCGCCAGCAGCCCTGGGGACAGGGAGGGTGAGCAGTACTTC
>few|TRBV30|TRBJ2-1|TRBD2
CAPLAGGYNEQFF
TGTGCCCCTCTAGCGGGAGGTTACAATGAGCAGTTCTTC
>few|TRBV5-1|TRBJ2-7|TRBD2
CASSSASGYEQYF
TGCGCCAGCAGCTCGGCTAGCGGTTACGAGCAGTACTTC
>NA|TRBV5-8|TRBJ2-3|TRBD1
CASRNPGQGWYTQYF
TGTGCCAGCAGGAACCCGGGACAGGGCTGGTATACGCAGTATTTT
>once|TRBV5-1|TRBJ1-4|TRBD1
CASSFGQGATNEKLFF
TGCGCCAGCAGCTTTGGACAGGGGGCAACTAATGAAAAACTGTTTTTT
>once|TRBV15|TRBJ2-3|TRBD1
CATSRANRGRGPDTQYF
TGTGCCACCAGCAGAGCCAACAGGGGGCGAGGGCCAGATACGCAGTATTTT
>once|TRBV7-8|TRBJ2-3|NA
CASSLASGTDTQYF
TGTGCCAGCAGCTTAGCGAGCGGCACAGATACGCAGTATTTT
>NA|TRBV7-9|TRBJ1-1|TRBD1
CASSLDLGGYTEAFF
TGTGCCAGCAGCTTAGATCTAGGGGGCTACACTGAAGCTTTCTTT
>NA|TRBV15|TRBJ2-7|TRBD2
CATSRDRGGGLEQYF
TGTGCCACCAGCAGAGATCGGGGGGGTGGTCTCGAGCAGTACTTC
>few|TRBV6-1|TRBJ1-2|TRBD1
CASSQGARYGYTF
TGTGCCAGCTCGCAGGGGGCGCGGTACGGCTACACCTTC
>NA|TRBV7-9|TRBJ1-2|NA
CASSPVEDGYTF
TGTGCCAGCAGCCCGGTTGAGGATGGCTACACCTTC
>NA|TRBV19|TRBJ2-7|TRBD1
CASSERGTGTYEQYF
TGTGCCAGTAGTGAGCGCGGGACAGGCACCTACGAGCAGTACTTC
>NA|TRBV10-3|TRBJ2-7|TRBD2
CAISEPKTSGSYEQYF
TGTGCCATCAGTGAGCCCAAGACTAGCGGCTCCTACGAGCAGTACTTC
>NA|TRBV5-6|TRBJ1-4|TRBD1
CASSFLMKGADEKLFF
TGTGCCAGCAGCTTCCTGATGAAGGGGGCGGATGAAAAACTGTTTTTT
>few|TRBV9|TRBJ1-2|TRBD1
CASSVEWTGGRGYTF
TGTGCCAGCAGCGTAGAATGGACAGGGGGCCGGGGCTACACCTTC
>NA|TRBV7-2|TRBJ2-5|NA
CASSLGPLRETQYF
TGTGCCAGCAGCTTAGGACCCCTGAGGGAGACCCAGTACTTC
>NA|TRBV12-5|TRBJ1-5|TRBD1
CASGFGQGLKQPQHF
TGTGCTAGTGGTTTCGGACAGGGCTTGAAGCAGCCCCAGCATTTT
>NA|TRBV9|TRBJ2-3|TRBD2
CASSPAAGGITDTQYF
TGTGCCAGCAGCCCCGCGGCGGGAGGGATCACAGATACGCAGTATTTT
>once|TRBV5-1|TRBJ1-2|NA
CASSREDGRRGYTF
TGCGCCAGCAGCCGGGAGGACGGCCGTAGGGGCTACACCTTC
>NA|TRBV19|TRBJ1-2|NA
CASSIRGNYGYTF
TGTGCCAGTAGTATACGGGGAAACTATGGCTACACCTTC
>few|TRBV14|TRBJ1-1|NA
CASSQGSGENTEAFF
TGTGCCAGCAGCCAAGGGTCAGGGGAGAACACTGAAGCTTTCTTT
>NA|TRBV2|TRBJ2-7|NA
CASRGEIGTHEQYF
TGTGCCAGCAGAGGGGAAATTGGTACCCACGAGCAGTACTTC
>NA|TRBV29-1|TRBJ1-1|NA
CSVEAPRGNTEAFF
TGCAGCGTTGAAGCACCCAGGGGGAACACTGAAGCTTTCTTT
>few|TRBV11-2|TRBJ2-5|TRBD2
CASSLASGSGSGETQYF
TGTGCCAGCAGCTTAGCTAGCGGGAGCGGGTCGGGGGAGACCCAGTACTTC
>few|TRBV28|TRBJ2-7|TRBD1
CASRGQGEKQYF
TGTGCCAGCAGGGGTCAGGGGGAAAAGCAGTACTTC
>few|TRBV4-1|TRBJ1-2|NA
CASSQAGGSNYGYTF
TGCGCCAGCAGCCAAGCGGGAGGATCTAACTATGGCTACACCTTC
>few|TRBV10-3|TRBJ1-1|NA
CAISEIMNTEAFF
TGTGCCATCAGTGAAATTATGAACACTGAAGCTTTCTTT
>once|TRBV6-6|TRBJ2-7|TRBD2
CASSPSGSIHEQYF
TGTGCCAGCAGTCCTAGCGGGAGTATCCACGAGCAGTACTTC
>few|TRBV19|TRBJ1-1|NA
CATLSRVKAEAFF
TGTGCCACCCTGAGCCGGGTCAAGGCTGAAGCTTTCTTT
>NA|TRBV28|TRBJ1-1|NA
CASTYTLSAEAFF
TGTGCCAGCACCTACACCCTAAGCGCTGAAGCTTTCTTT
>once|TRBV28|TRBJ1-2|NA
CASSPGPGTNYGYTF
TGTGCCAGCAGTCCCGGCCCGGGGACAAACTATGGCTACACCTTC
>NA|TRBV29-1|TRBJ2-5|TRBD1
CSVVQGATRETQYF
TGCAGCGTTGTCCAGGGGGCTACCCGAGAGACCCAGTACTTC
>NA|TRBV19|TRBJ2-1|TRBD1
CASSALTGVWANEQFF
TGTGCCAGTAGCGCCCTCACAGGGGTGTGGGCCAATGAGCAGTTCTTC
>few|TRBV6-6|TRBJ2-5|TRBD1
CASSDRVKTQYF
TGTGCCAGCAGCGACAGGGTGAAGACCCAGTACTTC
>few|TRBV28|TRBJ2-5|TRBD2
CASSDSGWTKETQYF
TGTGCCAGCAGCGATAGCGGGTGGACTAAAGAGACCCAGTACTTC
>NA|TRBV27|TRBJ1-2|NA
CASSLATDYGYTF
TGTGCCAGCAGTTTAGCGACAGACTATGGCTACACCTTC
>NA|TRBV9|TRBJ1-1|NA
CASSSLTGNTEAFF
TGTGCCAGCAGCTCACTGACAGGGAACACTGAAGCTTTCTTT
>NA|TRBV9|TRBJ1-2|TRBD1
CASSFTTGTNYGYTF
TGTGCCAGCAGCTTCACGACAGGGACTAACTATGGCTACACCTTC
>once|TRBV6-5|TRBJ1-6|NA
CASSSLLGANSPLHF
TGTGCCAGCAGTTCGTTGTTGGGGGCGAATTCACCCCTCCACTTT
>NA|TRBV5-1|TRBJ1-1|NA
CASSLRAQNTEAFF
TGCGCCAGCAGCCTCAGGGCTCAGAACACTGAAGCTTTCTTT
>NA|TRBV28|TRBJ1-2|TRBD1
CASSFRFRGRRGYTF
TGTGCCAGCAGTTTCCGATTTAGGGGGCGCCGGGGCTACACCTTC
>once|TRBV4-1|TRBJ2-1|TRBD2
CASSMTSGRDEQFF
TGCGCCAGCAGCATGACTAGCGGGAGGGATGAGCAGTTCTTC
>NA|TRBV5-6|TRBJ1-5|NA
CASSLWGRTQPQHF
TGTGCCAGCAGCTTGTGGGGGCGAACTCAGCCCCAGCATTTT
>NA|TRBV5-1|TRBJ2-7|NA
CASSLEVSADEQYF
TGCGCCAGCAGCTTGGAGGTTAGCGCGGACGAGCAGTACTTC
>NA|TRBV5-1|TRBJ2-7|NA
CASSLSGTGTNEQYF
TGCGCCAGCAGCTTGTCAGGTACAGGGACGAACGAGCAGTACTTC
>once|TRBV7-2|TRBJ1-4|TRBD1
CASSKQGTTNEKLFF
TGTGCCAGCAGCAAACAGGGGACAACTAATGAAAAACTGTTTTTT
>NA|TRBV5-6|TRBJ1-1|TRBD1
CASSAGTGDGNTEAFF
TGTGCCAGCAGCGCCGGGACAGGGGATGGGAACACTGAAGCTTTCTTT
>NA|TRBV5-1|TRBJ2-3|TRBD2
CASSPNSLGGSTDTQYF
TGCGCCAGCAGCCCGAACAGCCTCGGGGGGTCCACAGATACACAGTATTTT